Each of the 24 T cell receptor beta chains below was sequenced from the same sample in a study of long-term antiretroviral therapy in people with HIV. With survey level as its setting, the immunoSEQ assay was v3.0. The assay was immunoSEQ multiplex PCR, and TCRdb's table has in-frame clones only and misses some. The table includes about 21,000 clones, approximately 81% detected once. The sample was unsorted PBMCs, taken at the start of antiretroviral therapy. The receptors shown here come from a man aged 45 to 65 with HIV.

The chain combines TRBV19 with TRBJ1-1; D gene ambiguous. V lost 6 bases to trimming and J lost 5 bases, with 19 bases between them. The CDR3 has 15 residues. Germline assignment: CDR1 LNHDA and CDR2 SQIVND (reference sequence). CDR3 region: CASSSISGERTEAFF. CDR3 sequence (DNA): TGTGCCAGTAGCTCAATATCCGGGGAGAGGACTGAAGCTTTCTTT.

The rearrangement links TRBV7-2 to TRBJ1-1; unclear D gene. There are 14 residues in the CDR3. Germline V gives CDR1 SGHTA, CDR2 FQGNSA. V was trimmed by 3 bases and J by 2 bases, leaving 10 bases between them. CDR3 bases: TGTGCCAGCAGCTTTCTTGGGCTCAACACTGAAGCTTTCTTT. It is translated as CASSFLGLNTEAFF. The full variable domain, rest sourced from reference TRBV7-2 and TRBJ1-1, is GAGVSQSPSNKVTEKGKDVELRCDPISGHTALYWYRQSLGQGLEFLIYFQGNSAPDKSGLPSDRFSAERTGGSVSTLTIQRTQQEDSAVYLCASSFLGLNTEAFFGQGTRLTVV.

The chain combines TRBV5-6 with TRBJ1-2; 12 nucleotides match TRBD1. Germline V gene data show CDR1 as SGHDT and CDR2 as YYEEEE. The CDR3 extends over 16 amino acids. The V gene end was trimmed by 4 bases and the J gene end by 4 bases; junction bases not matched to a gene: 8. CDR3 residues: CASSGDRGPLSYGYTF. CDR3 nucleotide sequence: TGTGCCAGCAGCGGGGACAGGGGGCCCCTAAGCTATGGCTACACCTTC.

This CDR3 is CASSAGDTQYF. The CDR3 nucleotides read TGCGCCAGCAGTGCGGGAGATACGCAGTATTTT. The chain employs TRBV10-2 and TRBJ2-3; unclear D gene. CDR1 is WSHSY, CDR2 SAAADI, per germline. V was clipped by 4 bases and J by 5 bases, with 4 bases between them. The CDR3 totals 11 residues.

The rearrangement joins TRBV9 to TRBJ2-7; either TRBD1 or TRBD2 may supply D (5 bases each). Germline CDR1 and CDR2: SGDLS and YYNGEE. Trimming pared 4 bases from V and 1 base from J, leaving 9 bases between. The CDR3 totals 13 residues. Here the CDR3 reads CASSRGRSYEQYF. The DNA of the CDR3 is TGTGCCAGCAGCAGGGGACGGTCCTACGAGCAGTACTTC.

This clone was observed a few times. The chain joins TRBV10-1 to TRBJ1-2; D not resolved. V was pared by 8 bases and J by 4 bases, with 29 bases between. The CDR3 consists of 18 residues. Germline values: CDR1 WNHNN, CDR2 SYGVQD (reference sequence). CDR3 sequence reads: CASPERGGPKEGSYGYTF. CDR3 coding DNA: TGCGCCAGCCCGGAGCGAGGCGGACCCAAGGAGGGCAGCTATGGCTACACCTTC.

Written as DNA, the CDR3 is TGCGCCAGCAGCTGGGGTGGGGGGGCGAGTGAAGCTTTCTTT. Translating it yields CASSWGGGASEAFF. The rearrangement uses TRBV5-1 and TRBJ1-1, with D perhaps TRBD1 (6 bases). V lost 3 bases, J lost 7 bases, and 16 bases lay in between. The CDR3 sequence is 14 residues long. Germline assignment: CDR1 SGHRS and CDR2 YFSETQ.

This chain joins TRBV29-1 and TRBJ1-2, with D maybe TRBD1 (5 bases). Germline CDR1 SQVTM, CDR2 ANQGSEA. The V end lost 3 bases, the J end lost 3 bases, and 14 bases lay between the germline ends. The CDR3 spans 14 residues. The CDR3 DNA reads TGCAGCGTTGAGGTGTCAGGGAGGTACTATGGCTACACCTTC. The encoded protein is CSVEVSGRYYGYTF.

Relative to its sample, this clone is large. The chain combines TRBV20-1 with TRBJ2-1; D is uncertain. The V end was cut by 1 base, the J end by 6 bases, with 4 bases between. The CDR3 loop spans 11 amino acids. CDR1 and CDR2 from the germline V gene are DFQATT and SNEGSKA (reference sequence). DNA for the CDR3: TGCAGTGCTAGAGGACGCAATGAGCAGTTCTTC. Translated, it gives CSARGRNEQFF.

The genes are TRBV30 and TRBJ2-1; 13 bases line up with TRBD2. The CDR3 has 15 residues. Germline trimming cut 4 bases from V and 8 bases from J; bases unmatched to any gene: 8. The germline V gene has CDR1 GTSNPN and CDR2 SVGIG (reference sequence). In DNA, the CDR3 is TGTGCCTGGACCAAACCACTAGCGGGAGGGGATGAGCAGTTCTTC. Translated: CAWTKPLAGGDEQFF.

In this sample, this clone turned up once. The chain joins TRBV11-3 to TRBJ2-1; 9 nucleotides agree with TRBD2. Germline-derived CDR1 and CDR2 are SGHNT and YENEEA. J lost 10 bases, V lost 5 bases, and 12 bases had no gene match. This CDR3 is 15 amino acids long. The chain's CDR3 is CASSPPSGRLYEQFF. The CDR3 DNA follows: TGTGCCAGCAGCCCCCCGAGCGGGAGGCTTTACGAGCAGTTCTTC.

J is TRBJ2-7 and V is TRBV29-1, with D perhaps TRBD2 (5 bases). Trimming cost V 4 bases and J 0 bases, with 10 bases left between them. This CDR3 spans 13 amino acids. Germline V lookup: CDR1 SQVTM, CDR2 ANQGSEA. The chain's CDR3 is CSVVEGSSYEQYF. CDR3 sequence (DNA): TGCAGCGTTGTTGAGGGTAGCTCCTACGAGCAGTACTTC.

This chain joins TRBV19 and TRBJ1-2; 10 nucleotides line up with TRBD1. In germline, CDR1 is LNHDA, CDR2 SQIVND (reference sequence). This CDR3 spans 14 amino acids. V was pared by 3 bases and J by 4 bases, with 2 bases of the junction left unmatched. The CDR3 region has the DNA TGTGCCAGTAGTATGGGGACAGGGGTCTATGGCTACACCTTC. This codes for CASSMGTGVYGYTF.

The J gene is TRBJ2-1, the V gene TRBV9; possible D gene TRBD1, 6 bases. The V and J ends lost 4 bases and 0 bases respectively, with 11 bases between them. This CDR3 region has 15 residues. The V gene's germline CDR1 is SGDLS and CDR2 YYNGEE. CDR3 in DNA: TGTGCCAGCAGCCCCGGACAGAGCTCCTACAATGAGCAGTTCTTC. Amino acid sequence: CASSPGQSSYNEQFF.

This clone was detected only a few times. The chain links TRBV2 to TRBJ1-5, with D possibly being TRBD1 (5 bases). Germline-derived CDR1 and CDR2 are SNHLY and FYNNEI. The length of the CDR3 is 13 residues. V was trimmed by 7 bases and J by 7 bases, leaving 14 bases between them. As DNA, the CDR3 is TGTGCCAGCACGGCGGGACCGGGGCAGCCCCAGCATTTT. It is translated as CASTAGPGQPQHF.

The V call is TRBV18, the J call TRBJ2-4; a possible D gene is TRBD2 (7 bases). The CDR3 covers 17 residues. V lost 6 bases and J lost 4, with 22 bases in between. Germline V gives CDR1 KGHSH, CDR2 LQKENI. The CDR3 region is CASSPPGGISQKNIQYF. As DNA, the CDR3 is TGTGCCAGCTCTCCTCCGGGGGGCATTAGCCAAAAAAACATTCAGTACTTC.

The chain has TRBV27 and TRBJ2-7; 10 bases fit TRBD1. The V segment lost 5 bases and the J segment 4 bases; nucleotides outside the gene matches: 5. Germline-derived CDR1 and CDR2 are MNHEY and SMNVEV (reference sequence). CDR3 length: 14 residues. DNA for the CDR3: TGTGCCAGCAGTCACCGGACAGGGGGGTACGAGCAGTACTTC. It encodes CASSHRTGGYEQYF.

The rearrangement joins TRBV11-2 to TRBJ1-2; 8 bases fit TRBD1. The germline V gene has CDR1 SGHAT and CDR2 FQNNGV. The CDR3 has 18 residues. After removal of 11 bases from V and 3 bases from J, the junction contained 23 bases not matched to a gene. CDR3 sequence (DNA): TGTGCCCGACAAGTAGAGAGCAGGGGGCGCGGAGTAGACTATGGCTACACCTTC. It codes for CARQVESRGRGVDYGYTF. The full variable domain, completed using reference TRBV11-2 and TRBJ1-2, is EAGVAQSPRYKIIEKRQSVAFWCNPISGHATLYWYQQILGQGPKLLIQFQNNGVVDDSQLPKDRFSAERLKGVDSTLKIQPAKLEDSAVYLCARQVESRGRGVDYGYTFGSGTRLTVV.

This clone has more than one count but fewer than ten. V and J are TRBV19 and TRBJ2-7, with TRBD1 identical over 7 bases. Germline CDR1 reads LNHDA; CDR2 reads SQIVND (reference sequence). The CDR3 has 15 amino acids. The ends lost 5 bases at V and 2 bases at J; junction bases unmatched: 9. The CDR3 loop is CASSSTGTAAYEQYF. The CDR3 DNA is TGTGCCAGTAGTTCGACCGGGACAGCTGCCTACGAGCAGTACTTC.

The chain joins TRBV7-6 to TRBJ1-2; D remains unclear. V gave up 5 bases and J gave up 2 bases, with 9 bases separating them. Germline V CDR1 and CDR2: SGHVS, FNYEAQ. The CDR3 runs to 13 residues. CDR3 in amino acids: CASSPRPNYGYTF. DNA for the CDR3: TGTGCCAGCAGCCCCCGACCCAACTATGGCTACACCTTC.

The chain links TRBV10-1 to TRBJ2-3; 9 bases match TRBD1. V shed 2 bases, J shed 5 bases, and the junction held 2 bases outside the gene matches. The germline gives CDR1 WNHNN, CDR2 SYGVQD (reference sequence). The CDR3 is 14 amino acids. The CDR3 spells CASSEDRGEDTQYF. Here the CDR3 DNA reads TGCGCCAGCAGTGAGGACAGGGGGGAAGATACGCAGTATTTT.

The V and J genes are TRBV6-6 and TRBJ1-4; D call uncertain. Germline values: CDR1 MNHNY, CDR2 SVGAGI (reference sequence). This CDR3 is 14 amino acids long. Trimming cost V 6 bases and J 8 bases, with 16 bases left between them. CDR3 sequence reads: CASRPSGVGEKLFF. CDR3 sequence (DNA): TGTGCCAGCAGACCCAGCGGGGTAGGGGAAAAACTGTTTTTT.

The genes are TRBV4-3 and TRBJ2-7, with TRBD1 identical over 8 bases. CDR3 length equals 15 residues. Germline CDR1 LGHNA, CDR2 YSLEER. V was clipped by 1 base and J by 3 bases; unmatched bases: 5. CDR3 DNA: TGCGCCAGCAGCCAAGGAAGGGACAGGAGCTACGAGCAGTACTTC. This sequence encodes CASSQGRDRSYEQYF.

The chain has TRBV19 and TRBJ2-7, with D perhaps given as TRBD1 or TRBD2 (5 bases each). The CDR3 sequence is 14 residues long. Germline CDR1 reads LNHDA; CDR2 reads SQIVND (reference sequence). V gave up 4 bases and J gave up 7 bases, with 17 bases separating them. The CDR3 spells CASSTRPAEGEQYF. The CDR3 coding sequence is TGTGCCAGTAGTACCCGGCCTGCCGAGGGGGAGCAGTACTTC.